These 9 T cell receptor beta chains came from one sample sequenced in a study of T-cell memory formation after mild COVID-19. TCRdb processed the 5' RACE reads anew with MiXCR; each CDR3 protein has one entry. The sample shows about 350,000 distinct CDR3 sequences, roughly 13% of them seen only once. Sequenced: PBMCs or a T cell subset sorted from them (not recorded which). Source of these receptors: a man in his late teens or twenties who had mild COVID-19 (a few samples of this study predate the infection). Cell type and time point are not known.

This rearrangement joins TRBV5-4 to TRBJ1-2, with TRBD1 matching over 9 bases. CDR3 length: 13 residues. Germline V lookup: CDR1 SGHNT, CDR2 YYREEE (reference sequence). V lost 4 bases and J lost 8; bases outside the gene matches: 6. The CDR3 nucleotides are TGTGCCAGCAGCCAACAGGGGGCAGAGGGCTACACCTTC. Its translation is CASSQQGAEGYTF.

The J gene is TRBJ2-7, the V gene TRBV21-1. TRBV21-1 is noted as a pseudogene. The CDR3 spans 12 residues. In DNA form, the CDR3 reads TGTGCCAGCAGGGAAAGCTCCTACGAGCAGTACTTC. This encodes CASRESSYEQYF.

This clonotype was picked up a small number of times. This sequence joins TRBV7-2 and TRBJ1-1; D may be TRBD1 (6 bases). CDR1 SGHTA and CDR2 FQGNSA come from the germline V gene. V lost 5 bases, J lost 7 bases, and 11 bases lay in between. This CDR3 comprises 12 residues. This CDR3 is CASSRDRNEAFF. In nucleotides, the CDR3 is TGTGCCAGCAGCAGAGACAGGAATGAAGCTTTCTTT.

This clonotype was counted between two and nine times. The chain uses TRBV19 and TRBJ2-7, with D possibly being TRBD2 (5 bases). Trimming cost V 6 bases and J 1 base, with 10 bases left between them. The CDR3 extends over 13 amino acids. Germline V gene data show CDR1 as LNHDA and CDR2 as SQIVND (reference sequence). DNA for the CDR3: TGTGCCAGTAGGACTACGGGTTCCTACGAGCAGTACTTC. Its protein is CASRTTGSYEQYF.

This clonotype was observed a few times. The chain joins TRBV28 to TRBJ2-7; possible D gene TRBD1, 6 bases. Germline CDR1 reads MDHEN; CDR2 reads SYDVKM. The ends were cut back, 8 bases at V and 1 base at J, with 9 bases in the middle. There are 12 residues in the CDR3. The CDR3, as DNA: TGTGCCAGCGGAACAGGGTCCTACGAGCAGTACGTC. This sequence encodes CASGTGSYEQYV.

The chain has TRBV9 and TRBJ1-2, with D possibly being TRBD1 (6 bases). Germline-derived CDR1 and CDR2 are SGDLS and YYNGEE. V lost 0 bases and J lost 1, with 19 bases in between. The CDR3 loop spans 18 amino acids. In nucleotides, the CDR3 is TGTGCCAGCAGCGTAGCCCTGCAGGGGCCGAAAATTAACTATGGCTACACCTTC. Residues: CASSVALQGPKINYGYTF.

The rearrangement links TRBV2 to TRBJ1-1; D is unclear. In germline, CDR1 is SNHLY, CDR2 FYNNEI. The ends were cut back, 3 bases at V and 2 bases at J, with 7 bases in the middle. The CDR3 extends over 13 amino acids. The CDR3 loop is CASSDQFNTEAFF. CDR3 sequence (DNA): TGTGCCAGCAGTGATCAGTTTAACACTGAAGCTTTCTTT.

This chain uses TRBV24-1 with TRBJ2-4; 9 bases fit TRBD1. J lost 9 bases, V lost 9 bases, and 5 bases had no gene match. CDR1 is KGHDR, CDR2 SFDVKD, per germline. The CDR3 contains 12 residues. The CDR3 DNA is TGTGCCACCTGGGACAGGGTTGGCATTCAGTACTTC. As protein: CATWDRVGIQYF.

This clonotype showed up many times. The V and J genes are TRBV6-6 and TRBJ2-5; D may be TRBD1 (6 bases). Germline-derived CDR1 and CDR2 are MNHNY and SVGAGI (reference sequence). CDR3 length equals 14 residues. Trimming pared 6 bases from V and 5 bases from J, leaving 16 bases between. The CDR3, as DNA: TGTGCCAGCAGCCTATTTGGGGGCGGGGAGACCCAGTACTTC. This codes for CASSLFGGGETQYF.